What follows describes a single T cell receptor beta chain. Its specificity is not known. Germline values: CDR1 MNHEY, CDR2 SMNVEV (reference sequence). The CDR3 is 16 residues long. The V end lost 4 bases, the J end lost 4 bases, and 17 bases lay between the germline ends. This record comes from a study of cytomegalovirus exposure and HLA in healthy donors. Study findings and constraints: The study labeled 164 TCR beta chains cytomegalovirus-associated.

The table came from immunoSEQ multiplex PCR; TCRdb's copy has only in-frame clones and leaves some out. Among about 140,000 clones listed, 88% were seen once. Sequencing used PBMCs. The sequence was obtained from a woman aged 18-29 years in good health and CMV-seropositive. The rearrangement uses TRBV27 and TRBJ2-1; tentatively, D is TRBD1 (6 bases). DNA of the CDR3: TGTGCCAGCAGTTCCCGGAGGCTGGGACATTACAATGAGCAGTTCTTC. Its protein is CASSSRRLGHYNEQFF.